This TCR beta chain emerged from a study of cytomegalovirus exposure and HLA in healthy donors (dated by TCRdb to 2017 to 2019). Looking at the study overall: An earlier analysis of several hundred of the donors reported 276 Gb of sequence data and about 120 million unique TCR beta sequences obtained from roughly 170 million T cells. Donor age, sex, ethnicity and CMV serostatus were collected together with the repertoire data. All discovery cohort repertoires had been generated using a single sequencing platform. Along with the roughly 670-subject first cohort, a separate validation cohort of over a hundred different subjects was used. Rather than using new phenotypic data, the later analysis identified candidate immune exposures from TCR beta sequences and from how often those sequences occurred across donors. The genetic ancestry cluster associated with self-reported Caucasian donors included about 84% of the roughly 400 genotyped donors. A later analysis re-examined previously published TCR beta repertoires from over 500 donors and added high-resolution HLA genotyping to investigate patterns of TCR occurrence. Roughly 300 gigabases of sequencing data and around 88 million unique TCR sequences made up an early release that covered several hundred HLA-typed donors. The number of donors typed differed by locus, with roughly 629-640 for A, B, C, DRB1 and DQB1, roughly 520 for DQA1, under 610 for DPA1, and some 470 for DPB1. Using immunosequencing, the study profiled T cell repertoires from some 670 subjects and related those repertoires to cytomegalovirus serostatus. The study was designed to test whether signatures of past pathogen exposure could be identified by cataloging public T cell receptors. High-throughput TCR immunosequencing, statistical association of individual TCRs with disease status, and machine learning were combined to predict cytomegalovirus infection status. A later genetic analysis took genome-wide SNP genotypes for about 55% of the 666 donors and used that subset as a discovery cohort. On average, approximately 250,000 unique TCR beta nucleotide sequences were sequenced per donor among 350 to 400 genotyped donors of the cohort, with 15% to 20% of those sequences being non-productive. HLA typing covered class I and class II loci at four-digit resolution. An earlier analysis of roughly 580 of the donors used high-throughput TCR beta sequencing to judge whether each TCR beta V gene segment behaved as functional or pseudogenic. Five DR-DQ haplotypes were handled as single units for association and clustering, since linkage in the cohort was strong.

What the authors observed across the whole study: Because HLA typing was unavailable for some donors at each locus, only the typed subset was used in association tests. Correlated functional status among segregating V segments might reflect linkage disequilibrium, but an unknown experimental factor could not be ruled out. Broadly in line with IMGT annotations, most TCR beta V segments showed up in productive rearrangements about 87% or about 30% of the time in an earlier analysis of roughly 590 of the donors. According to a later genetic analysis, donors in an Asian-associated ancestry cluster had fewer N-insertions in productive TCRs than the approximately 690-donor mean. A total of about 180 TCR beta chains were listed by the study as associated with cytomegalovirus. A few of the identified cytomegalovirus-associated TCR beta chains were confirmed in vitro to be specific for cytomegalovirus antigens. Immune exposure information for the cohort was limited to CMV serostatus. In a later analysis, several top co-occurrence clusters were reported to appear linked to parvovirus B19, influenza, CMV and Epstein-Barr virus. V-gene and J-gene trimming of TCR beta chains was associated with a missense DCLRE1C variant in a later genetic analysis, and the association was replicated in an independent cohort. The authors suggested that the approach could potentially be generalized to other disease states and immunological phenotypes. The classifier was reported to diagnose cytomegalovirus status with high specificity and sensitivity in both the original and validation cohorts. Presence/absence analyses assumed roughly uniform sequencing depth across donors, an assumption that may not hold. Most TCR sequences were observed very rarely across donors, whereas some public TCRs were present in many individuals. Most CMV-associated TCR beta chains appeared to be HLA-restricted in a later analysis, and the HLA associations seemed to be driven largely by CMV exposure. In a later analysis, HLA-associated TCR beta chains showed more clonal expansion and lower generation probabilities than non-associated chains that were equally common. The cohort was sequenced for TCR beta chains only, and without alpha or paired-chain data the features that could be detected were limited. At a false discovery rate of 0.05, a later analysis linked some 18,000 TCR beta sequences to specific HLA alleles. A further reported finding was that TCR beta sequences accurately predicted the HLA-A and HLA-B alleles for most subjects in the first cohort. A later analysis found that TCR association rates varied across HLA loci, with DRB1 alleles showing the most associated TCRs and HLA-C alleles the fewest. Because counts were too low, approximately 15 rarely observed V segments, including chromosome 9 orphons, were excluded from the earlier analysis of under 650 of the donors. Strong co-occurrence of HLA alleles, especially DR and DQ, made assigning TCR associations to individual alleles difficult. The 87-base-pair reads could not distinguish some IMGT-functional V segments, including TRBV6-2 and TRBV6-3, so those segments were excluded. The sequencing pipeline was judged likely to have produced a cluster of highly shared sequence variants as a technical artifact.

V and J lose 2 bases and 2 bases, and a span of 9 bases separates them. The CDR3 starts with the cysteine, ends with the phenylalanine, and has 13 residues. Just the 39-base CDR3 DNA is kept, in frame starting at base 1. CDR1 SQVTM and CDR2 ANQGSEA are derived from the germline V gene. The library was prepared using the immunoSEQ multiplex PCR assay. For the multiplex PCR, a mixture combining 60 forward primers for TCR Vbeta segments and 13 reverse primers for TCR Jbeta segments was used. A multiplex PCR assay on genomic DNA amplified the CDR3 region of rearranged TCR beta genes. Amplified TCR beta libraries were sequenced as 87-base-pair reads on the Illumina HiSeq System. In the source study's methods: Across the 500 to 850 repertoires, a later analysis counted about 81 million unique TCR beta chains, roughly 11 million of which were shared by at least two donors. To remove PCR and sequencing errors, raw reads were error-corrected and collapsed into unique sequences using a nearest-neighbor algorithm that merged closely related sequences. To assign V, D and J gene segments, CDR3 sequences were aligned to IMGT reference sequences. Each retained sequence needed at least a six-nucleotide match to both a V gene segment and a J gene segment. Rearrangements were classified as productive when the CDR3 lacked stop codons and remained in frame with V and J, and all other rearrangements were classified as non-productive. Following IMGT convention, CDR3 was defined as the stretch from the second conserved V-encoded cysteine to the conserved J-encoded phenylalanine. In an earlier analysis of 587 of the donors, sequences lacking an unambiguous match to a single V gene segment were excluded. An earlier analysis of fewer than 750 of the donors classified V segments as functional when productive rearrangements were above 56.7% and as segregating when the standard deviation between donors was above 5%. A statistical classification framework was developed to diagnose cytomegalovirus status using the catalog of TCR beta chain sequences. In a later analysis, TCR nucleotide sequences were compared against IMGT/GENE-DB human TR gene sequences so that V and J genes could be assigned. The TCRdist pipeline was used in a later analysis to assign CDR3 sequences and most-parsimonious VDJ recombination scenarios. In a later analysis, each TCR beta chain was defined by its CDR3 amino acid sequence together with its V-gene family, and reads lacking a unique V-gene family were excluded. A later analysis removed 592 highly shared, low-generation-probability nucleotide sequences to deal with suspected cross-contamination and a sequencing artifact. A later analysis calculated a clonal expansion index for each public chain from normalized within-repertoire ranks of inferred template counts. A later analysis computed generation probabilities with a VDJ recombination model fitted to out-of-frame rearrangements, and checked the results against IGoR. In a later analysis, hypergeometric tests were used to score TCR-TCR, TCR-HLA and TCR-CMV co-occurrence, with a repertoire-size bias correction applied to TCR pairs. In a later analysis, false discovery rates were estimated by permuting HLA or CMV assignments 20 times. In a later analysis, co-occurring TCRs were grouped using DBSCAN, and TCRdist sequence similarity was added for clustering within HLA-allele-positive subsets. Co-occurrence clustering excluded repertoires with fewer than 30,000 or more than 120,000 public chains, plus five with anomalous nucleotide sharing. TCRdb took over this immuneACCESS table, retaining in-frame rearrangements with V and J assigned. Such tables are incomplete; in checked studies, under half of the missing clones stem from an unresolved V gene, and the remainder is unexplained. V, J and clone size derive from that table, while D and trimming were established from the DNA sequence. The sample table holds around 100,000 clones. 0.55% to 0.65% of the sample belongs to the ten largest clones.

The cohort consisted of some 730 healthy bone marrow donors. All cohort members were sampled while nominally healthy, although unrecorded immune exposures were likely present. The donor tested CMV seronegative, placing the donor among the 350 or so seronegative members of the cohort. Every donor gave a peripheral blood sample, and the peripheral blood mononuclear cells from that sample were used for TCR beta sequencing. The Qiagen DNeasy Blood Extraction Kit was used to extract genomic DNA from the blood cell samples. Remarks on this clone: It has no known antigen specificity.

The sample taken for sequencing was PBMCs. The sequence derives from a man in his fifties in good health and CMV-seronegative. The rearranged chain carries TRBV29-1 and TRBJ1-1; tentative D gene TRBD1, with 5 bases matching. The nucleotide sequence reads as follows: TGCAGCGTTGAAAGGACAACAAACACTGAAGCTTTCTTT. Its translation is CSVERTTNTEAFF.